Listed below are T cell receptor beta chains from one sample, sequenced in a study of cytomegalovirus exposure and HLA in healthy donors. Assay used: immunoSEQ multiplex PCR; TCRdb lists only in-frame clones, some missing. The sample consists of approximately 160,000 clones, around 86% of them appearing once. Input material: PBMCs. Source of these receptors: a girl under 10 years old in good health and CMV-seropositive. CDR3s include the opening cysteine and the closing phenylalanine or tryptophan. Fields, in order: CDR3 protein, CDR3 DNA, clone size, CDR3 length, D gene, V gene, J gene. The D gene is left open where the match is weak. Clone size is stated in some rows and not others, as once, few, many or a class when expanded.

CASSQEAGGGADTQYF	TGCGCCAGCAGCCAAGAAGCAGGGGGCGGGGCAGATACGCAGTATTTT	.	16	TRBD1	TRBV4-1	TRBJ2-3
CASSLDWAGRNEQFF	TGCGCCAGCAGCTTGGACTGGGCAGGGCGCAATGAGCAGTTCTTC	.	15	.	TRBV5-1	TRBJ2-1
CATGESTEAFF	TGTGCCACGGGGGAGAGCACTGAAGCTTTCTTT	.	11	.	TRBV2	TRBJ1-1
CAWSVGLAGEDTQYF	TGTGCCTGGAGTGTAGGCCTAGCGGGAGAAGATACGCAGTATTTT	.	15	TRBD2	TRBV30	TRBJ2-3
CASSLGTGVDEAFF	TGCGCCAGCAGCTTGGGGACAGGGGTGGATGAAGCTTTCTTT	.	14	TRBD1	TRBV5-1	TRBJ1-1
CASSKEQGKFSGTEAFF	TGTGCCAGCAGCAAAGAACAGGGGAAGTTCTCGGGCACTGAAGCTTTCTTT	once	17	.	TRBV21-1	TRBJ1-1
CASRYRGTEAFF	TGTGCCAGCAGATACAGGGGAACTGAAGCTTTCTTT	.	12	TRBD1	TRBV6-5	TRBJ1-1
CASRNPTSGDYTQYF	TGTGCCAGCAGAAATCCGACTAGCGGGGACTATACGCAGTATTTT	.	15	TRBD2	TRBV6-6	TRBJ2-3
CASSAPPNSYNEQFF	TGTGCCAGCAGCGCCCCTCCTAACTCCTACAATGAGCAGTTCTTC	.	15	.	TRBV9	TRBJ2-1
CAWTDGSSYEQYF	TGTGCCTGGACGGACGGGAGCTCCTACGAGCAGTACTTC	.	13	.	TRBV30	TRBJ2-7
CASSHLSPYEQYF	TGTGCCAGCAGTCACCTGAGTCCTTACGAGCAGTACTTC	.	13	.	TRBV27	TRBJ2-7
CASNPVGGGEGYF	TGTGCCAGCAACCCAGTGGGGGGAGGGGAGGGGTACTTC	.	13	TRBD2	TRBV28	TRBJ2-7
CASSSDYDSYNEQFF	TGTGCCAGCAGCTCGGACTACGATTCCTACAATGAGCAGTTCTTC	.	15	.	TRBV12-1	TRBJ2-1
CASSPSSYEQYF	TGTGCCAGCAGCCCCTCGAGCTACGAGCAGTACTTC	.	12	.	TRBV6-6	TRBJ2-7
CASSDRHGQPQHF	TGTGCCAGCAGCGACAGGCACGGGCAGCCCCAGCATTTT	few	13	.	TRBV7-2	TRBJ1-5
CASSRPTGGRSNYGYTF	TGTGCCAGCAGCCGCCCGACAGGGGGCCGCTCAAACTATGGCTACACCTTC	.	17	TRBD1	TRBV11-2	TRBJ1-2
CTSSQGGFERMNTEAFF	TGCACCAGCAGCCAGGGAGGGTTCGAACGGATGAACACTGAAGCTTTCTTT	.	17	.	TRBV1	TRBJ1-1
CASSYQRETQYF	TGTGCCAGCAGTTATCAGAGGGAGACCCAGTACTTC	.	12	.	TRBV6-5	TRBJ2-5